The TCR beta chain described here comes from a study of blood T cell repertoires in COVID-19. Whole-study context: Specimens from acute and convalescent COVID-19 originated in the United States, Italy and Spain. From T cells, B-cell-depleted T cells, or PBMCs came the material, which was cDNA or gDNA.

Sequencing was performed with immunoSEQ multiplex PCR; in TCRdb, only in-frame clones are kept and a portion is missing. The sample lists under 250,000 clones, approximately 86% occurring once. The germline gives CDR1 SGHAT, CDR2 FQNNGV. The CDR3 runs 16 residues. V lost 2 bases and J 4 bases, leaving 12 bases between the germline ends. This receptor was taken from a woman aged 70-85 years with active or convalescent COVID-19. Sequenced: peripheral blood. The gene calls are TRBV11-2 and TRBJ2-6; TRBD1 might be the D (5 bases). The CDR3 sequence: CASSLHSGAGANVLTF. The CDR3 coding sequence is TGTGCCAGCAGCTTACATTCTGGGGCCGGGGCCAACGTCCTGACTTTC.